This T cell receptor beta chain originates from a study of cytomegalovirus exposure and HLA in healthy donors. Turning to the study itself: In an early release, HLA-typed donors contributed approximately 80 million unique TCR sequences.

The CDR3 is 16 residues long. The germline V gene has CDR1 SGHDT and CDR2 YYEEEE. V lost 4 bases, J lost 9 bases, and 15 bases stayed unmatched. Primers: 60 Vbeta forward and 13 Jbeta reverse. TCRdb's copy holds only in-frame clones and misses some; the assay was immunoSEQ multiplex PCR. The data show roughly 250,000 clones, roughly four fifths seen once. Sequenced input: PBMCs. The sequence derives from a woman aged 40 to 49 in good health and CMV-seropositive. The chain combines TRBV5-6 with TRBJ2-1, with 8 bases that match TRBD2. CDR3 nucleotides: TGTGCCAGCAGCCTCAGAGGTAGCGGGAAATGGGTTGAGCAGTTCTTC. This gives the protein CASSLRGSGKWVEQFF. Supplemented by reference TRBV5-6 and TRBJ2-1, the full variable domain reads DAGVTQSPTHLIKTRGQQVTLRCSPKSGHDTVSWYQQALGQGPQFIFQYYEEEERQRGNFPDRFSGHQFPNYSSELNVNALLLGDSALYLCASSLRGSGKWVEQFFGPGTRLTVL.